This T cell receptor beta chain was captured by sequencing in a study of OX40 agonist ivuxolimab in advanced cancers. Across the study: Therapy given before enrollment (anti-PD-1, anti-PD-L1 or anti-CTLA-4) was allowed, and roughly 41% had some. Study-wide points: CD4+ and CD8+ T cells in blood underwent clonal expansion by week 6 at 0.1 to 3.0 mg/kg.

As concerns this clone: Its antigen is unknown.

Assay used: immunoSEQ multiplex PCR; TCRdb lists only in-frame clones, some missing. The sample holds about 17,000 clones; roughly 73% are singletons and the top ten take roughly 30%. The germline V gene encodes CDR1 KGHSH and CDR2 LQKENI. The J segment lost 4 bases and the V segment lost 2 bases, leaving 7 bases of the junction unmatched. This CDR3 spans 15 amino acids. The clonotype originates from an adult with an advanced solid tumor such as melanoma, head and neck, liver or kidney cancer. The sample in question was CD4+ or CD8+ T cells sorted from blood, obtained in a trial of the OX40 agonist ivuxolimab. The chain couples TRBV18 to TRBJ1-1; TRBD1 agrees at 7 bases. The CDR3 region is CASSPGGGAGTEAFF. The CDR3 DNA reads TGTGCCAGCTCACCAGGAGGGGGCGCGGGCACTGAAGCTTTCTTT.